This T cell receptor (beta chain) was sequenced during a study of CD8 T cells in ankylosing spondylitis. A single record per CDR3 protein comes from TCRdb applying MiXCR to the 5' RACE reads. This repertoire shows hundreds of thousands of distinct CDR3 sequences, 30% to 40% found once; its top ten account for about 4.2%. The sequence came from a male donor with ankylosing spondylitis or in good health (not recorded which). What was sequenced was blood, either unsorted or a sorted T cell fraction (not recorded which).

The CDR3 loop reads CSARNPDTDTQYF. CDR3 bases: TGCAGTGCTAGAAATCCCGACACAGATACGCAGTATTTT. The V and J genes are TRBV20-1 and TRBJ2-3; no definite D call. V was pared by 2 bases and J by 2 bases, with 8 bases between. This CDR3 has 13 amino acids. The V gene's germline CDR1 is DFQATT and CDR2 SNEGSKA (reference sequence).